The 5 T cell receptor beta chains given below trace back to one sample, sequenced in a study of blood T cell repertoires in COVID-19. TCRdb keeps only in-frame clones here, not all; method: immunoSEQ multiplex PCR. The repertoire holds 140,000 to 150,000 clones, with approximately 85% as singletons. Input material: peripheral blood. These receptors were collected from an older woman with COVID-19, enrolled during active disease.

The chain recombines TRBV29-1 with TRBJ2-5, with 9 bases lining up with TRBD2. Unmatched junction bases numbered 4, after V lost 3 bases and J lost 5 bases. CDR1 and CDR2 (germline): SQVTM, ANQGSEA. This CDR3 spans 13 amino acids. The DNA of the CDR3 is TGCAGCGTTGATGTTCTAGCGGGGGAGACCCAGTACTTC. Amino acids: CSVDVLAGETQYF. Based on the CDR3 plus reference TRBV29-1 and TRBJ2-5, the full variable domain is SAVISQKPSRDICQRGTSLTIQCQVDSQVTMMFWYRQQPGQSLTLIATANQGSEATYESGFVIDKFPISRPNLTFSTLTVSNMSPEDSSIYLCSVDVLAGETQYFGPGTRLLVL.

V gene TRBV19 combines with J gene TRBJ2-2; 10 nucleotides match TRBD2. CDR3 length equals 17 residues. V lost 6 bases, J lost 1 base, and 8 bases stayed unmatched. Germline V CDR1 and CDR2: LNHDA, SQIVND (reference sequence). CDR3 bases: TGTGCCAGTAGCCGCCTGGCTAGCGGGGGGAACACCGGGGAGCTGTTTTTT. It translates to CASSRLASGGNTGELFF.

The chain employs TRBV14 and TRBJ1-3; D remains ambiguous. The CDR3 sequence is 15 residues long. V dropped 0 bases and J dropped 2 bases, with 8 bases sitting between them. CDR1 is SGHDN, CDR2 FVKESK, per germline. Written as DNA, the CDR3 is TGTGCCAGCAGCCAAGAAGTCGGGACTGGAAACACCATATATTTT. This translates into CASSQEVGTGNTIYF.

This chain links TRBV18 with TRBJ2-3; D perhaps matches TRBD2 (6 bases). The CDR3 sequence is 16 residues long. V lost 3 bases and J lost 0, with 13 bases in between. Germline V gene sequence: CDR1 KGHSH, CDR2 LQKENI. The CDR3 sequence is CASSPGLSGSTDTQYF. The CDR3 coding sequence is TGTGCCAGCTCACCGGGGTTGAGCGGGAGCACAGATACGCAGTATTTT.

J is TRBJ1-2 and V is TRBV15, with unresolved D. The CDR3 is 14 residues long. Germline V gene data show CDR1 as LNHNV and CDR2 as YYDKDF (reference sequence). The V gene lost 0 bases and the J gene lost 4 bases, with 9 bases spanning the gap. The chain's CDR3 is CATSREEGGYGYTF. The CDR3 bases are TGTGCCACCAGCAGAGAAGAGGGTGGCTATGGCTACACCTTC.